The clone carrying this T cell receptor (beta chain) has just a few counts. Its antigen is not known. The sample comes from a study of cytomegalovirus exposure and HLA in healthy donors. Study context: Of roughly 400 genotyped donors, roughly 76% grouped in the Caucasian-associated ancestry cluster. Study results and caveats: Researchers reported from a later analysis that most CMV-associated TCR beta chains appeared HLA-restricted.

Primers for the PCR totalled 60 Vbeta and 13 Jbeta. Here immunoSEQ multiplex PCR was the method, and the copy in TCRdb shows in-frame clones only, minus some. Among under 110,000 clones listed, 71% were seen once. Germline assignment: CDR1 SNHLY and CDR2 FYNNEI. Deletions cut 6 bases from V and 1 base from J, with 6 bases between. This CDR3 spans 12 amino acids. This chain links TRBV2 with TRBJ1-1; D remains unclear. This TCR derives from a female donor in good health and CMV-seronegative. Sequencing input: PBMCs. The CDR3 sequence: CASSGGNTEAFF. The CDR3, as DNA: TGTGCCAGCAGCGGAGGGAACACTGAAGCTTTCTTT. Using reference TRBV2 and TRBJ1-1 for the parts outside the CDR3, the full variable domain is EPEVTQTPSHQVTQMGQEVILRCVPISNHLYFYWYRQILGQKVEFLVSFYNNEISEKSEIFDDQFSVERPDGSNFTLKIRSTKLEDSAMYFCASSGGNTEAFFGQGTRLTVV.